This TCR beta chain stems from a study of early T cells in non-severe SARS-CoV-2 infection. Study-level information: Sequenced bulk RNA came from whole blood that was unsorted, and chains were unpaired. Study-level findings and limits: Lookups in VDJdb leaned toward anti-spike CD8 responses and missed private and CD4 specificities.

This clonotype was seen a few times. The antigen remains unidentified. Tagging with unique molecular identifiers was applied to individual cDNA molecules. TCRdb fed the 5' RACE reads into MiXCR, producing one record per CDR3 protein. The sample records 100,000 to 120,000 distinct CDR3 sequences, around 13% being singletons. CDR1 ENHRY and CDR2 SYGVKD come from the germline V gene. This CDR3 comprises 12 residues. V was shortened by 6 bases and J by 4 bases, with 8 bases between the two germline ends. This rearrangement joins TRBV10-3 to TRBJ2-3; D uncertain. This specimen was whole blood, taken at baseline. The receptor comes from an adult who was a healthcare worker with PCR-confirmed SARS-CoV-2 infection or an uninfected control (not recorded which). The CDR3 bases are TGTGCCATCAGCGGGCTAGCAGATACGCAGTATTTT. Translated, it gives CAISGLADTQYF.